Below are 9 T cell receptor beta chains sequenced from a single sample in a study of blood T cells in healthy people across ages. Next came a second PCR, run for roughly 6 to 11 cycles, which used a sample-barcoded 5' primer along with a J-beta primer mix. Each CDR3 protein gets one entry after TCRdb re-called the 5' RACE reads with MiXCR. Of 1.5 million to 2 million distinct CDR3 sequences in the sample, 28% were seen once. The sample consisted of blood. The origin of the receptors is a woman aged 25 to 39 in good health.

Turning to this clonotype: A read error may produce the germline difference seen at one junction end. The chain couples TRBV3-1 to TRBJ2-6; 7 bases agree with TRBD1. This CDR3 contains 17 residues. CDR1 and CDR2 (germline): LGHDT, YNNKEL (reference sequence). CDR3 amino acids: CASSPWVTGSGANDLTF. The CDR3 nucleotides are TGTGCCAGCAGCCCCTGGGTGACAGGGTCTGGGGCCAACGACCTGACTTTC.

About this clonotype: A single base separates this from a much larger clone, so it may be a read error. V and J are TRBV5-5 and TRBJ2-7; D might be TRBD1 (7 bases). The CDR3 has 17 amino acids. Germline-derived CDR1 and CDR2 are SGHKS and YYEKEE (reference sequence). In nucleotides, the CDR3 is TGTGCCAGCTACGACGCTGAGAATACAGGGGAACGGGAGACCCAGGACTTC. Protein: CASYDAENTGERETQDF.

The chain couples TRBV20-1 to TRBJ1-2; 7 nucleotides match TRBD1. The CDR3 is 14 residues long. V shed 6 bases and J 3 bases; nucleotides not matched to a gene: 10. In germline, CDR1 is DFQATT, CDR2 SNEGSKA (reference sequence). The CDR3 DNA is TGCAGTGCGTGGCCTGGCGGGACAGACTATGGCTACACCTTC. It is translated as CSAWPGGTDYGYTF.

Worth noting for this clonotype: Sequence at one end of the junction differs from germline and may be a read error. V gene TRBV10-3 combines with J gene TRBJ2-7; D may be TRBD2 (6 bases). CDR1 ENHRY and CDR2 SYGVKD come from the germline V gene. This CDR3 spans 15 amino acids. Written as DNA, the CDR3 is TGTGCCAGCAGTTCCCCTGGCGGGGTCTCCTACGAGCAGTACTTC. It translates to CASSSPGGVSYEQYF.

In the case of this clonotype: Sequence at one end of the junction differs from germline and may be a read error. The gene calls are TRBV5-1 and TRBJ2-7, with D perhaps TRBD1 (6 bases). Germline-derived CDR1 and CDR2 are SGHRS and YFSETQ. The CDR3 consists of 12 residues. Here the CDR3 DNA reads TGCGCCAGCAGGGACAGCTCCTACGAGAAGTACTTC. Its translation: CASRDSSYEKYF.

The sample holds one count of this clonotype. One junction end does not reproduce the germline sequence, and a read error may be involved. The CDR3 here is CASSPNQGENTEAFF. CDR3 coding DNA: TGTGCCAGTTCACCGAACCAGGGAGAGAACACTGAAGCTTTCTTT. This sequence joins TRBV18 and TRBJ1-1; maybe TRBD1 (5 bases). Germline values: CDR1 KGHSH, CDR2 LQKENI. The CDR3 extends over 15 amino acids.

The chain recombines TRBV9 with TRBJ1-2; no firm D call. V lost 0 bases, J lost 0 bases, and 12 bases lay in between. This CDR3 contains 16 residues. Germline V gene sequence: CDR1 SGDLS, CDR2 YYNGEE. For the CDR3, the DNA is TGTGCCAGCAGCGTAGGATCAAGTAATTCTAACTATGGCTACACCTTC. Translating it yields CASSVGSSNSNYGYTF.

The rearrangement links TRBV6-4 to TRBJ2-3; unclear D gene. Germline V gene sequence: CDR1 MRHNA, CDR2 SNTAGT. The V gene lost 3 bases and the J gene lost 6 bases, with 25 bases spanning the gap. CDR3 length: 18 residues. The CDR3 coding sequence is TGTGCCAGCAGTGAAGAAGGAGTCTGGGCTAGTAGACGGGATACGCAGTATTTT. Protein sequence: CASSEEGVWASRRDTQYF.

The table lists this clonotype with a few counts. This chain connects TRBV20-1 to TRBJ1-5; D is unclear. The germline CDR1 and CDR2 sequences are DFQATT and SNEGSKA (reference sequence). Trimming cost V 3 bases and J 7 bases, with 16 bases left between them. The CDR3 runs 14 residues. The CDR3 loop is CSARGRGSGQPQHF. The CDR3 region has the DNA TGCAGTGCTAGGGGCAGAGGGAGCGGACAGCCCCAGCATTTT.